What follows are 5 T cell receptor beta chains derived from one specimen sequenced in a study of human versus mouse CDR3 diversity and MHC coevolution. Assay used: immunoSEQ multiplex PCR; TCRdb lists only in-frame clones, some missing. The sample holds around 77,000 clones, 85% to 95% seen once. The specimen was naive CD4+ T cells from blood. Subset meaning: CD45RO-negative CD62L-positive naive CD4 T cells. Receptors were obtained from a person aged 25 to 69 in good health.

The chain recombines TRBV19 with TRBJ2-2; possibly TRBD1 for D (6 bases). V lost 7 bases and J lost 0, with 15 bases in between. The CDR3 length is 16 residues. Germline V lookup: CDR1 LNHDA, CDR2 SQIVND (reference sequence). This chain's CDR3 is CASTIRTAPNTGELFF. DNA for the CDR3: TGTGCCAGTACAATAAGGACAGCTCCGAACACCGGGGAGCTGTTTTTT. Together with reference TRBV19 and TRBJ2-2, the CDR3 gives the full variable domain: DGGITQSPKYLFRKEGQNVTLSCEQNLNHDAMYWYRQDPGQGLRLIYYSQIVNDFQKGDIAEGYSVSREKKESFPLTVTSAQKNPTAFYLCASTIRTAPNTGELFFGEGSRLTVL.

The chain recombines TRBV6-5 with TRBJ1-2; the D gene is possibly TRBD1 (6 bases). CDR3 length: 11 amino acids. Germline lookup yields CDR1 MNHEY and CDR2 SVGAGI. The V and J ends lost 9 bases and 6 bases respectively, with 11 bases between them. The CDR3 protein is CASSRGNGYTF. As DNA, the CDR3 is TGTGCCAGTTCCAGGGGAAATGGCTACACCTTC.

The CDR3 here is CASSYSWAGDTDTQYF. CDR3 nucleotides: TGTGCCAGCAGTTACTCGTGGGCGGGGGACACAGATACGCAGTATTTT. This chain connects TRBV6-5 to TRBJ2-3; 7 nucleotides line up with TRBD2. CDR3 size: 16 residues. With 0 bases clipped from V and 2 bases from J, the junction kept 5 bases outside the gene matches. Germline V lookup: CDR1 MNHEY, CDR2 SVGAGI.

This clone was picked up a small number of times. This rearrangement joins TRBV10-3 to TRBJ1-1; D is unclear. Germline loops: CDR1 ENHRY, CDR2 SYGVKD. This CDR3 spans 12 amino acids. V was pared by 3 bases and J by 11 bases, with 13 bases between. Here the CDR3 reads CAISEGSVRAFF. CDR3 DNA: TGTGCCATCAGTGAAGGCTCTGTGCGGGCTTTCTTT.

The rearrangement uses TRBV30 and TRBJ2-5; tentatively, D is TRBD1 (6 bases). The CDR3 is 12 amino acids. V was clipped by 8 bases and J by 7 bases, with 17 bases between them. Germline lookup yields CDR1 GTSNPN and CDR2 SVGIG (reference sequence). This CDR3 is CAREDSPGTQYF. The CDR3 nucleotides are TGTGCCCGAGAGGACAGTCCAGGGACCCAGTACTTC.